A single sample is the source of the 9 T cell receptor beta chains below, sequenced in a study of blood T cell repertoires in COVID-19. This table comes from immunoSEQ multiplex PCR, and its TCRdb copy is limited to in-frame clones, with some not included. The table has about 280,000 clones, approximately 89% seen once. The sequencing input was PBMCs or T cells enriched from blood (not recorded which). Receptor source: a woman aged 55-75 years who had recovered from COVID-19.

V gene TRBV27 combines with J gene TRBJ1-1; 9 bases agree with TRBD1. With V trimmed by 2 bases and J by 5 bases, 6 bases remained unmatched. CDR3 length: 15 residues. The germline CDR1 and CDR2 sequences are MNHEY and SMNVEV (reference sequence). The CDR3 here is CASSLSPTGGTEAFF. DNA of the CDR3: TGTGCCAGCAGTTTAAGTCCGACAGGGGGGACTGAAGCTTTCTTT.

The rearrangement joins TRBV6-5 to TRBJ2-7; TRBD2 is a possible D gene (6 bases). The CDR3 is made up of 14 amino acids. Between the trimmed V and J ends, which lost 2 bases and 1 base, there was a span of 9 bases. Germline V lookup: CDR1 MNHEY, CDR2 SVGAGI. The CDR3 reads CASSYGGTSYEQYF. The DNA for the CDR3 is TGTGCCAGCAGTTACGGGGGGACGTCCTACGAGCAGTACTTC.

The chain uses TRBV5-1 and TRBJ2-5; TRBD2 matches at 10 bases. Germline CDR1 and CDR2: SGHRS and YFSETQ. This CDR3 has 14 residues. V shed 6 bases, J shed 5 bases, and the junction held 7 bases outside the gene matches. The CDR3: CASTRLAGVETQYF. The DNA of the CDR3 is TGCGCCAGCACTCGACTAGCGGGTGTGGAGACCCAGTACTTC.

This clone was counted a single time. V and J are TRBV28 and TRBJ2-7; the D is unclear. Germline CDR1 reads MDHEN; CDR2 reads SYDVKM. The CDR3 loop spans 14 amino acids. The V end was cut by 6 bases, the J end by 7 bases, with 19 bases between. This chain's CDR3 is CASRLTPTLREQYF. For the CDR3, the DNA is TGTGCCAGCAGACTCACACCCACATTGAGGGAGCAGTACTTC.

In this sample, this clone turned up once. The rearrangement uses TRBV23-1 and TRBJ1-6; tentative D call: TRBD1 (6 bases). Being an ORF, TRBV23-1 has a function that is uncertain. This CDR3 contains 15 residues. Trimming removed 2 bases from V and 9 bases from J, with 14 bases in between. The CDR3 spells CASSQPPGVVSPLHF. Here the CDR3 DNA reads TGCGCCAGCAGTCAACCCCCAGGGGTCGTTTCACCCCTCCACTTT.

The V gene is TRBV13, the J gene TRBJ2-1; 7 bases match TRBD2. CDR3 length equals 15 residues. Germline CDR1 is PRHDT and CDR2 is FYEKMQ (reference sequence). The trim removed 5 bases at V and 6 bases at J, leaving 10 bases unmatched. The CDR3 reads CASSDSGNWGNEQFF. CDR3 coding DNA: TGTGCCAGCAGCGACAGCGGGAACTGGGGCAATGAGCAGTTCTTC.

The CDR3 sequence: CASIGTGLAPLHF. The CDR3 DNA reads as TGTGCCAGCATTGGGACAGGGCTGGCCCCCCTCCACTTT. The chain has TRBV28 and TRBJ1-6; the match to TRBD1 covers 9 bases. Looked up from germline, CDR1 is MDHEN and CDR2 is SYDVKM. V dropped 7 bases and J dropped 13; count of bases not matched to a gene: 8. CDR3 length: 13 amino acids.

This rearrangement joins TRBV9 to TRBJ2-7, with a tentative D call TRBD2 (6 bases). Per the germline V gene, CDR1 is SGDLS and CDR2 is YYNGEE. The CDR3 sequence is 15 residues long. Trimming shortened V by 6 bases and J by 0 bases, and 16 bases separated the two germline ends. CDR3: CASTGPGESSYEQYF. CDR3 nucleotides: TGTGCCAGCACCGGACCGGGAGAAAGCTCCTACGAGCAGTACTTC.

The CDR3: CASSPSPGTGYGYTF. CDR3 DNA: TGTGCCAGCAGCCCCTCCCCCGGGACAGGGTATGGCTACACCTTC. This chain connects TRBV9 to TRBJ1-2; 9 bases map to TRBD1. V was clipped by 4 bases and J by 5 bases; unmatched bases: 9. Germline CDR1 reads SGDLS; CDR2 reads YYNGEE. This CDR3 spans 15 amino acids.